A selection of T cell receptor beta chains follows, all from one sample in a study of naive and memory T cell subsets. TCRdb reprocessed the 5' RACE reads with MiXCR, giving one entry per CDR3 protein. The sample has 55,000 to 70,000 distinct CDR3 sequences; 7.2% are singletons. The receptors stem from a male donor in good health. The CDR3 runs from the conserved cysteine through the conserved F or W. The D gene is left open where the match is weak. Only some rows state a clone size, as once, few, many or a class for expanded clones.

j_call: TRBJ2-7
clone_size: -
d_call: TRBD2
v_call: TRBV18
cdr3_nt: TGTGCCAGCTCCCGTACGGGAGGTTACGAGCAGTACTTC
cdr3_aa: CASSRTGGYEQYF

j_call: TRBJ2-3
clone_size: -
d_call: -
v_call: TRBV29-1
cdr3_nt: TGCAGCGTTGAAAGGTTTTGGGCAGAACCAAACACAGATACGCAGTATTTT
cdr3_aa: CSVERFWAEPNTDTQYF

j_call: TRBJ2-7
clone_size: -
d_call: -
v_call: TRBV20-1
cdr3_nt: TGCAGTGCTAGGGGGGACCGTCTGGTGGGCGAGCAGTACTTC
cdr3_aa: CSARGDRLVGEQYF

j_call: TRBJ2-3
clone_size: many
d_call: -
v_call: TRBV3-1
cdr3_nt: TGTGCCAGCAGCCAAGAACCGACTGGGACTGGGGTAGATACGCAGTATTTT
cdr3_aa: CASSQEPTGTGVDTQYF

j_call: TRBJ2-3
clone_size: -
d_call: TRBD1
v_call: TRBV4-2
cdr3_nt: TGTGCCAGCAGCCTCAATTTTAGACAGGGACCCACAGATACGCAGTATTTT
cdr3_aa: CASSLNFRQGPTDTQYF

j_call: TRBJ2-7
clone_size: -
d_call: -
v_call: TRBV19
cdr3_nt: TGTGCCAGTAGCTGGTTGGTCGGGAACGACTACGAGCAGTACTTC
cdr3_aa: CASSWLVGNDYEQYF

j_call: TRBJ2-7
clone_size: -
d_call: -
v_call: TRBV10-3
cdr3_nt: TGTGCCATCAGTGGGAGGGGCAGCCCCTACGAGCAGTACTTC
cdr3_aa: CAISGRGSPYEQYF

j_call: TRBJ2-7
clone_size: many
d_call: -
v_call: TRBV6-6
cdr3_nt: TGTGCCAGCAATAAGACACCGTACGAGCAGTACTTC
cdr3_aa: CASNKTPYEQYF

j_call: TRBJ1-2
clone_size: few
d_call: -
v_call: TRBV9
cdr3_nt: TGTGCCAGCAGCGTAGGGGACGGTCTCTATGGCTACACCTTC
cdr3_aa: CASSVGDGLYGYTF

j_call: TRBJ1-2
clone_size: many
d_call: -
v_call: TRBV20-1
cdr3_nt: TGCAGTGCACGAACCGGGGGAGGCTACACCTTC
cdr3_aa: CSARTGGGYTF

j_call: TRBJ1-1
clone_size: few
d_call: -
v_call: TRBV20-1
cdr3_nt: TGCAGTGCTAGGCGGAGCGAGAACACTGAAGCTTTCTTT
cdr3_aa: CSARRSENTEAFF

j_call: TRBJ2-5
clone_size: many
d_call: TRBD1
v_call: TRBV6-5
cdr3_nt: TGTGCCAGCAGTACCGGATCAAACAGGGGAGTCGGGGAGACCCAGTACTTC
cdr3_aa: CASSTGSNRGVGETQYF

j_call: TRBJ1-5
clone_size: few
d_call: -
v_call: TRBV6-6
cdr3_nt: TGTGCCAGCAGCCTAAAACAGGGAACCCTTAGTGAGCCCCAGCATTTT
cdr3_aa: CASSLKQGTLSEPQHF

j_call: TRBJ2-1
clone_size: many
d_call: -
v_call: TRBV7-8
cdr3_nt: TGTGCCAGCGGACTCTGGTGGGGGGATTACAATGAGCAGTTCTTC
cdr3_aa: CASGLWWGDYNEQFF

j_call: TRBJ2-1
clone_size: many
d_call: TRBD2
v_call: TRBV19
cdr3_nt: TGTGCCAGTACGGGACTAGCGGGAGGGAGCTCCTACAATGAGCAGTTCTTC
cdr3_aa: CASTGLAGGSSYNEQFF

j_call: TRBJ2-1
clone_size: -
d_call: TRBD1
v_call: TRBV5-1
cdr3_nt: TGCGCCAGCAGCTTAGACCTGACAGGGCCACACAATGAGCAGTTCTTC
cdr3_aa: CASSLDLTGPHNEQFF

j_call: TRBJ2-3
clone_size: many
d_call: TRBD2
v_call: TRBV20-1
cdr3_nt: TGCAGTGCTAGAAAGCGGGGGATAGCAGATACGCAGTATTTT
cdr3_aa: CSARKRGIADTQYF

j_call: TRBJ2-5
clone_size: few
d_call: -
v_call: TRBV9
cdr3_nt: TGTGCCAGCAGCGTAGAGGGTAGGCCCCAAGGGACCCAGTACTTC
cdr3_aa: CASSVEGRPQGTQYF

j_call: TRBJ2-7
clone_size: many
d_call: TRBD2
v_call: TRBV20-1
cdr3_nt: TGCAGTGCGTACCCAAGGCCTAGCGGGGGGGCCGGCTGGTCCTACGAGCAGTACTTC
cdr3_aa: CSAYPRPSGGAGWSYEQYF

j_call: TRBJ2-7
clone_size: many
d_call: -
v_call: TRBV6-2/TRBV6-3
cdr3_nt: TGTGCCAGCTCATGGGCAGAGAGCTACGAGCAGTACTTC
cdr3_aa: CASSWAESYEQYF

j_call: TRBJ2-7
clone_size: -
d_call: TRBD2
v_call: TRBV7-2
cdr3_nt: TGTGCCAGCAGCCTACCTAGCGGGGGATGGTACGAGCAGTACTTC
cdr3_aa: CASSLPSGGWYEQYF

j_call: TRBJ2-6
clone_size: -
d_call: TRBD1
v_call: TRBV5-1
cdr3_nt: TGCGCCAGCAGCTTGGTGCAGGGGGCGTCGGCTGGGGCCAACGTCCTGACTTTC
cdr3_aa: CASSLVQGASAGANVLTF

j_call: TRBJ2-1
clone_size: -
d_call: TRBD2
v_call: TRBV29-1
cdr3_nt: TGCAGCGTTGATGCGGGACTAGCAGTTTACAATGAGCAGTTCTTC
cdr3_aa: CSVDAGLAVYNEQFF

j_call: TRBJ2-7
clone_size: many
d_call: -
v_call: TRBV29-1
cdr3_nt: TGCAGCGTTGCGGACAGCCAAAGGTCCTACGAGCAGTACTTC
cdr3_aa: CSVADSQRSYEQYF

j_call: TRBJ1-2
clone_size: few
d_call: -
v_call: TRBV19
cdr3_nt: TGTGCCAGTAGTTACGTCTCTAACTATGGCTACACCTTC
cdr3_aa: CASSYVSNYGYTF

j_call: TRBJ2-3
clone_size: many
d_call: TRBD2
v_call: TRBV6-2/TRBV6-3
cdr3_nt: TGTGCCAGCAGTCCTGGACTAGCGGGGACAGATACGCAGTATTTT
cdr3_aa: CASSPGLAGTDTQYF

j_call: TRBJ2-1
clone_size: -
d_call: -
v_call: TRBV6-5
cdr3_nt: TGTGCCAGCAGTGAAGAGGGAACCTACAATGAGCAGTTCTTC
cdr3_aa: CASSEEGTYNEQFF

j_call: TRBJ1-1
clone_size: -
d_call: -
v_call: TRBV18
cdr3_nt: TGTGCCAGCTCACTGAATTGGGGAAACACTGAAGCTTTCTTT
cdr3_aa: CASSLNWGNTEAFF

j_call: TRBJ2-7
clone_size: -
d_call: -
v_call: TRBV5-6
cdr3_nt: TGTGCCAGCAGCGGCGATTCCTACGAGCAGTACTTC
cdr3_aa: CASSGDSYEQYF

j_call: TRBJ2-7
clone_size: few
d_call: TRBD1
v_call: TRBV20-1
cdr3_nt: TGCAGTGCTAGACCCGGGACAGGGGTCTACGAGCAGTACTTC
cdr3_aa: CSARPGTGVYEQYF

j_call: TRBJ2-7
clone_size: medium-sized
d_call: TRBD2
v_call: TRBV6-1
cdr3_nt: TGTGCCAGCAGTGAAGCCCCGGGGGGAAGGGCCGACGCCTACGAGCAGTACTTC
cdr3_aa: CASSEAPGGRADAYEQYF